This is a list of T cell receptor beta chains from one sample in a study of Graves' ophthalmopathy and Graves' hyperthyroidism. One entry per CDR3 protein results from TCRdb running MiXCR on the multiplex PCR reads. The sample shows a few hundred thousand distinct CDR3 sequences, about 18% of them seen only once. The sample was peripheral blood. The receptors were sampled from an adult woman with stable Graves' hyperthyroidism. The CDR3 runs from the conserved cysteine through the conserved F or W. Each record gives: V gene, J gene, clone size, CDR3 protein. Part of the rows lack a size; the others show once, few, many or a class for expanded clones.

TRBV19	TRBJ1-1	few	CASSIEGVEAFF
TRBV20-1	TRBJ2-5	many	CSARDMVQETQYF
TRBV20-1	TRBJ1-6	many	CSARVGANNSPLHF
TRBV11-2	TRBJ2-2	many	CASSRFTGTVNTGELFF
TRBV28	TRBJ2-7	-	CASSPPPGANEQYF
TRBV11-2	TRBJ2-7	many	CASSLGPVLGYEQYF
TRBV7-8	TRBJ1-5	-	CASTSSPNQPQHF
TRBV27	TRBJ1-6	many	CASSLYPPPHRESSYNSPLHF
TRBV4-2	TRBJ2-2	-	CASSQDPSRAGGLFF
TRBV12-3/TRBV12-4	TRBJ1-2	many	CASSLGQGSGYTF
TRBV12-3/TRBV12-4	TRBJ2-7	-	CASSDPKAGRPEQYF
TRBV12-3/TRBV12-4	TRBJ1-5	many	CASSFEQGINQPQHF
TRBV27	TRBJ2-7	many	CASSLRWRGGGFYEQYF
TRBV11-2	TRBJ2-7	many	CASSLAKGNYEQYF
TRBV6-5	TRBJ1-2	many	CASSYSGDQGYTF
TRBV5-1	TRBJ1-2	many	CASSLAGRGYTF
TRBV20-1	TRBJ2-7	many	CSARRAGDYEQYF
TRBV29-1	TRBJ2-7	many	CSVEFRAGGGYEQYF
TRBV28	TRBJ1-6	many	CASTSLQGQYNSPLHF